This T cell receptor beta chain was identified during a study of early T cells in non-severe SARS-CoV-2 infection. Study-wide context: Sequencing targeted bulk RNA from unsorted whole blood, leaving chains unpaired.

General study results and limits: Database matching using VDJdb favored anti-spike CD8 responses, with private and CD4 specificities left missing.

CDR3 length: 16 amino acids. Trimming shortened V by 3 bases and J by 2 bases, and 17 bases separated the two germline ends. The germline V gene encodes CDR1 LNHDA and CDR2 SQIVND (reference sequence). Worth noting for this clonotype: As yet, its antigen is unknown.

Separate cDNA molecules each had unique molecular identifiers attached to them. Each CDR3 protein gets one entry after TCRdb re-called the 5' RACE reads with MiXCR. The profile shows around 57,000 distinct CDR3 sequences, approximately 8% of them singletons. This clonotype was obtained from an adult who was a healthcare worker with PCR-confirmed SARS-CoV-2 infection or an uninfected control (not recorded which). The chain combines TRBV19 with TRBJ2-7; D is perhaps TRBD2 (5 bases). Sequenced sample: whole blood. CDR3 DNA: TGTGCCAGTAGTATCTCATGGGAGAGGCCGCCCTACGAGCAGTACTTC. It is translated as CASSISWERPPYEQYF.